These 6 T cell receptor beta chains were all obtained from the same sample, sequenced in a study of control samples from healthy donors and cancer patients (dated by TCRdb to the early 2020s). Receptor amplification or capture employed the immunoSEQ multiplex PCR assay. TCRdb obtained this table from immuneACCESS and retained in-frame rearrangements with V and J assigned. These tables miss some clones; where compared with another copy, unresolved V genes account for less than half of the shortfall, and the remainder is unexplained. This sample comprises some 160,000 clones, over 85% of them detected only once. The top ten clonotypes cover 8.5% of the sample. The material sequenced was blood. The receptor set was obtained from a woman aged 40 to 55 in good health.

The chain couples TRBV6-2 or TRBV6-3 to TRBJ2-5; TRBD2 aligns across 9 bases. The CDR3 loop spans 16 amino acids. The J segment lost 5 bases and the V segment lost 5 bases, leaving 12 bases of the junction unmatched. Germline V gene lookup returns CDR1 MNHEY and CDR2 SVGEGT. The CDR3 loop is CASSTLGSGRRETQYF. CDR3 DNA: TGTGCCAGCAGTACTCTAGGTAGCGGGAGAAGGGAGACCCAGTACTTC.

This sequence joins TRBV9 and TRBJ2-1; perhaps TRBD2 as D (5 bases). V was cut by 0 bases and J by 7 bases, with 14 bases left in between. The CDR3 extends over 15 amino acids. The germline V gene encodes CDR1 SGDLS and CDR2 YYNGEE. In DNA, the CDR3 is TGTGCCAGCAGCGTAGTCGACTATCCAACGAATGAGCAGTTCTTC. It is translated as CASSVVDYPTNEQFF.

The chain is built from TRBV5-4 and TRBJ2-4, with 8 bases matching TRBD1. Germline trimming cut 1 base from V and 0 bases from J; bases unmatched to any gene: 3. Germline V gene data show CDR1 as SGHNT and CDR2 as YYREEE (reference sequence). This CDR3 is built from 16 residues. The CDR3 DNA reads TGTGCCAGCAGCTTGCGACAGGGGATAGCCAAAAACATTCAGTACTTC. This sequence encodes CASSLRQGIAKNIQYF.

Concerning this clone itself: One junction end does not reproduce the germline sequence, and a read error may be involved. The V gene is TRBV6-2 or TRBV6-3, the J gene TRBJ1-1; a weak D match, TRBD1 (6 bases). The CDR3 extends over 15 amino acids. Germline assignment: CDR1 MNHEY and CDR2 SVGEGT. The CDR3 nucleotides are TGTGCCAGCAGGTACTCCCTACAGGGAGAAACTGAAGCTTTCTTT. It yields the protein CASRYSLQGETEAFF.

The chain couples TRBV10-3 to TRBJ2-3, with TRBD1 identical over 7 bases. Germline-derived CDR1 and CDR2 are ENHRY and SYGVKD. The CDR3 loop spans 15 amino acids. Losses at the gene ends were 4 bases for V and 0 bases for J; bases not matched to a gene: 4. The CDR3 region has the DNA TGTGCCATCAGTGGGACAGGAGGTAGCACAGATACGCAGTATTTT. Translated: CAISGTGGSTDTQYF.

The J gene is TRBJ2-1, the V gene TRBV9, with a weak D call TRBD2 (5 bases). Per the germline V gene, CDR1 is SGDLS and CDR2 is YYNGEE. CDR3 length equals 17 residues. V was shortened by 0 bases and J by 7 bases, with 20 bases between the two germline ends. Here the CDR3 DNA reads TGTGCCAGCAGCGTAGCTCCAGGCGGGTCGGTCCTGAATGAGCAGTTCTTC. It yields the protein CASSVAPGGSVLNEQFF.